A selection of T cell receptor beta chains follows, all from one sample in a study of blood T cell repertoires in COVID-19. Profiling relied on immunoSEQ multiplex PCR, and the TCRdb table lists in-frame clones only, not all of them. The sample comprises about 260,000 clones, around 86% of which are singletons, and around 10% rests with the top ten. The specimen sequenced was peripheral blood. The receptors were gathered from a middle-aged man who had recovered from COVID-19. Both conserved end residues are part of each CDR3. The order of the fields is D gene, clone size, V gene, J gene, CDR3 DNA, CDR3 protein. The D gene is left open where the match is weak. Clone size is shown for a subset of rows, as once, few, many or a class of expanded clone.

D gene: TRBD1
clone size: .
V gene: TRBV6-6
J gene: TRBJ2-7
CDR3 DNA: TGTGCCAGCAGTCTCATCGGGGACAGGGGGCGCAGTGGCAGCGGGCAGTACTTC
CDR3 protein: CASSLIGDRGRSGSGQYF

D gene: .
clone size: .
V gene: TRBV4-3
J gene: TRBJ2-5
CDR3 DNA: TGCGCCAGCAGCCAAGACCAGGGAGGAAAAGAGACCCAGTACTTC
CDR3 protein: CASSQDQGGKETQYF

D gene: TRBD1
clone size: .
V gene: TRBV18
J gene: TRBJ2-1
CDR3 DNA: TGTGCCAGCTTAGGACAGGGTATGAATGAGCAGTTCTTC
CDR3 protein: CASLGQGMNEQFF

D gene: TRBD2
clone size: .
V gene: TRBV11-3
J gene: TRBJ2-7
CDR3 DNA: TGTGCCAGCAGCCCGGGGAGGGGCTCCTACGAGCAGTACTTC
CDR3 protein: CASSPGRGSYEQYF

D gene: .
clone size: .
V gene: TRBV5-5
J gene: TRBJ1-5
CDR3 DNA: TGTGCCAGCAGCTTCGAGACTCACTACAATCAGCCCCAGCATTTT
CDR3 protein: CASSFETHYNQPQHF

D gene: TRBD2
clone size: .
V gene: TRBV10-3
J gene: TRBJ2-7
CDR3 DNA: TGTGCCATCAGTGAGAGCGGGGGGGATACCTACGAGCAGTACTTC
CDR3 protein: CAISESGGDTYEQYF

D gene: TRBD2
clone size: .
V gene: TRBV5-1
J gene: TRBJ2-7
CDR3 DNA: TGCGCCAGCAGCGCCCGTGGCCAGCGGGGTTCCTACGAGCAGTACTTC
CDR3 protein: CASSARGQRGSYEQYF

D gene: .
clone size: .
V gene: TRBV6-6
J gene: TRBJ1-2
CDR3 DNA: TGTGCCAGCAGACAGGGTGATGGCTACACCTTC
CDR3 protein: CASRQGDGYTF

D gene: .
clone size: .
V gene: TRBV4-1
J gene: TRBJ2-7
CDR3 DNA: TGCGCCAGCAGCCAAGCGTCGGGTCTTGCGGCAACCTCCTACGAGCAGTACTTC
CDR3 protein: CASSQASGLAATSYEQYF

D gene: TRBD1
clone size: few
V gene: TRBV9
J gene: TRBJ2-3
CDR3 DNA: TGTGCCAGCAGTAGGGGGCGGCACACAGATACGCAGTATTTT
CDR3 protein: CASSRGRHTDTQYF

D gene: TRBD2
clone size: .
V gene: TRBV6-4
J gene: TRBJ2-1
CDR3 DNA: TGTGCCAGCAGTGTTCCGGGACTAGCGGGGAATGAGCAGTTCTTC
CDR3 protein: CASSVPGLAGNEQFF

D gene: .
clone size: .
V gene: TRBV4-1
J gene: TRBJ2-2
CDR3 DNA: TGCGCCAGCAGCCAAGATTTCGTGGGGCGCTACACCGGGGAGCTGTTTTTT
CDR3 protein: CASSQDFVGRYTGELFF

D gene: .
clone size: .
V gene: TRBV6-5
J gene: TRBJ2-7
CDR3 DNA: TGTGCCAGCAGGACACCCCATTACGAGCAGTACTTC
CDR3 protein: CASRTPHYEQYF

D gene: TRBD2
clone size: .
V gene: TRBV5-1
J gene: TRBJ2-3
CDR3 DNA: TGCGCCAGCAGCGCTGGACTAGCGATTGCAGATACGCAGTATTTT
CDR3 protein: CASSAGLAIADTQYF

D gene: .
clone size: .
V gene: TRBV11-2
J gene: TRBJ2-1
CDR3 DNA: TGTGCCAGCAGCTTAGTTTGGGGGGATCGACTCTTTAACAATGAGCAGTTCTTC
CDR3 protein: CASSLVWGDRLFNNEQFF

D gene: TRBD1
clone size: .
V gene: TRBV4-1
J gene: TRBJ1-6
CDR3 DNA: TGCGCCAGCAGCCAAGATGGGACAGTAAGCTCCTATAATTCACCCCTCCACTTT
CDR3 protein: CASSQDGTVSSYNSPLHF